This passage covers 25 T cell receptor beta chains from one sample sequenced in a study of cytomegalovirus exposure and HLA in healthy donors. 13 Jbeta primers and 60 Vbeta primers were used for the PCR. The assay was immunoSEQ multiplex PCR, and TCRdb's table has in-frame clones only and misses some. The sample records about 120,000 clones, about four fifths being singletons. Sequencing was performed on PBMCs. Source of these receptors: a female donor in good health and CMV-seropositive.

The V and J genes are TRBV5-6 and TRBJ2-5, with 7 bases that match TRBD1. TRBJ2-7 matches the DNA end more closely, so the J call is doubtful. The CDR3 extends over 15 amino acids. Germline CDR1 and CDR2: SGHDT and YYEEEE. CDR3 amino acids: CASSLGQGFSYEQYF. CDR3 DNA: TGTGCCAGCAGCTTGGGACAGGGATTTTCCTACGAGCAGTACTTC.

The genes are TRBV9 and TRBJ2-2; possible D gene TRBD2, 5 bases. Trimming removed 4 bases at V and 3 bases at J, with 16 bases between. The CDR3 length is 16 residues. The germline CDR1 and CDR2 sequences are SGDLS and YYNGEE. The chain's CDR3 is CASSPLLRVDTGELFF. The DNA of the CDR3 is TGTGCCAGCAGCCCCCTCTTGAGGGTGGACACCGGGGAGCTGTTTTTT.

The gene calls are TRBV10-3 and TRBJ2-2; D possibly corresponds to TRBD2 (6 bases). The length of the CDR3 is 16 residues. Germline values: CDR1 ENHRY, CDR2 SYGVKD. Trimming pared 2 bases from V and 1 base from J, leaving 11 bases between. This chain's CDR3 is CAISEGRTLNTGELFF. The CDR3, as DNA: TGTGCCATCAGTGAGGGGAGGACATTGAACACCGGGGAGCTGTTTTTT.

The genes are TRBV6-5 and TRBJ1-2; D may be TRBD1 (6 bases). V was trimmed by 8 bases and J by 8 bases, leaving 24 bases between them. This CDR3 comprises 15 residues. CDR1 and CDR2 (germline): MNHEY, SVGAGI. DNA of the CDR3: TGTGCCAGCGGCCCACAGGGATTAGGGGTTAAAGGCTACACCTTC. It encodes CASGPQGLGVKGYTF.

Here the CDR3 DNA reads TGTGCCAGCAGTTTATTTTGGGACAGTTCCTACGAGCAGTACTTC. Amino acid sequence: CASSLFWDSSYEQYF. The chain employs TRBV27 and TRBJ2-7; 7 positions agree with TRBD1. Germline-derived CDR1 and CDR2 are MNHEY and SMNVEV (reference sequence). This CDR3 spans 15 amino acids. With 1 base clipped from V and 1 base from J, the junction kept 4 bases outside the gene matches.

J is TRBJ1-5 and V is TRBV7-2, with TRBD1 as a possible D gene (6 bases). Germline CDR1 and CDR2: SGHTA and FQGNSA. There are 14 residues in the CDR3. Trimming stripped 5 bases from V and 2 bases from J, with 10 bases between. The CDR3 DNA is TGTGCCAGCAGCCCTTACAGGGGCAATCAGCCCCAGCATTTT. Protein: CASSPYRGNQPQHF.

CDR3 region: CAWSTLSVRNEQYF. The CDR3 DNA follows: TGTGCCTGGAGTACCCTTAGCGTCAGGAACGAGCAGTACTTC. The chain joins TRBV30 to TRBJ2-7; a possible D gene is TRBD2 (5 bases). The ends were cut back, 2 bases at V and 5 bases at J, with 16 bases in the middle. In germline, CDR1 is GTSNPN, CDR2 SVGIG (reference sequence). This CDR3 is built from 14 residues.

CDR3 DNA: TGTGCCAGCAGATTCGACTGGAACACTGAAGCTTTCTTT. Translating it yields CASRFDWNTEAFF. The chain has TRBV27 and TRBJ1-1; no clear D. The CDR3 consists of 13 residues. Germline CDR1 reads MNHEY; CDR2 reads SMNVEV (reference sequence). V lost 6 bases, J lost 1 base, and 9 bases lay in between.

This sequence joins TRBV9 and TRBJ1-5; 7 bases map to TRBD1. With V trimmed by 3 bases and J by 5 bases, 8 bases remained unmatched. Germline V lookup: CDR1 SGDLS, CDR2 YYNGEE. This CDR3 contains 15 residues. The CDR3 here is CASSAEGARYQPQHF. Written as DNA, the CDR3 is TGTGCCAGCAGCGCCGAGGGGGCGCGCTATCAGCCCCAGCATTTT.

This rearrangement joins TRBV4-1 to TRBJ1-2; TRBD1 agrees at 9 bases. V lost 4 bases and J lost 4; bases outside the gene matches: 13. The CDR3 is 17 amino acids. Germline V lookup: CDR1 MGHRA, CDR2 YSYEKL. CDR3 in amino acids: CASSPQGAGQGTYGYTF. CDR3 sequence (DNA): TGCGCCAGCAGCCCCCAGGGGGCCGGACAGGGGACCTATGGCTACACCTTC.

This sequence joins TRBV5-1 and TRBJ1-1; TRBD1 might be the D (6 bases). The V end was cut by 4 bases, the J end by 1 base, with 20 bases between. In germline, CDR1 is SGHRS, CDR2 YFSETQ. The CDR3 is 17 amino acids. CDR3 in amino acids: CASSQQGLWGTNTEAFF. CDR3 nucleotide sequence: TGCGCCAGCAGCCAACAGGGTTTGTGGGGTACGAACACTGAAGCTTTCTTT. Complete variable domain (other parts from reference TRBV5-1 and TRBJ1-1): KAGVTQTPRYLIKTRGQQVTLSCSPISGHRSVSWYQQTPGQGLQFLFEYFSETQRNKGNFPGRFSGRQFSNSRSEMNVSTLELGDSALYLCASSQQGLWGTNTEAFFGQGTRLTVV.

This chain uses TRBV9 with TRBJ1-2; TRBD1 aligns across 9 bases. The CDR3 sequence is 14 residues long. The germline gives CDR1 SGDLS, CDR2 YYNGEE. The J segment lost 2 bases and the V segment lost 4 bases, leaving 3 bases of the junction unmatched. CDR3 sequence reads: CASSPGTGNYGYTF. The CDR3 nucleotides are TGTGCCAGCAGCCCTGGGACAGGGAACTATGGCTACACCTTC. Drawing the rest from reference TRBV9 and TRBJ1-2, the complete variable domain is DSGVTQTPKHLITATGQRVTLRCSPRSGDLSVYWYQQSLDQGLQFLIQYYNGEERAKGNILERFSAQQFPDLHSELNLSSLELGDSALYFCASSPGTGNYGYTFGSGTRLTVV.

This rearrangement joins TRBV27 to TRBJ2-1, with D possibly matching TRBD2 (5 bases). The germline V gene has CDR1 MNHEY and CDR2 SMNVEV (reference sequence). This CDR3 contains 13 residues. Trimming removed 2 bases at V and 10 bases at J, with 12 bases between. This chain's CDR3 is CASSLTTLDEQFF. CDR3 in DNA: TGTGCCAGCAGTTTAACTACACTAGACGAGCAGTTCTTC.

This chain joins TRBV13 and TRBJ1-1; possible D gene TRBD1, 6 bases. The CDR3 length is 14 residues. Trimming pared 3 bases from V and 4 bases from J, leaving 12 bases between. Germline V lookup: CDR1 PRHDT, CDR2 FYEKMQ (reference sequence). The CDR3 DNA reads as TGTGCCAGCAGCTTTTTGGGGGCCGGCACTGAAGCTTTCTTT. Its translation: CASSFLGAGTEAFF.

This chain connects TRBV6-1 to TRBJ1-1; tentative D call: TRBD1 (5 bases). Trimming removed 7 bases at V and 1 base at J, with 13 bases between. The CDR3 loop spans 14 amino acids. In germline, CDR1 is MNHNS, CDR2 SASEGT. The CDR3 protein is CASTERQGNTEAFF. The CDR3 DNA is TGTGCCAGCACCGAAAGGCAGGGGAACACTGAAGCTTTCTTT.

This chain connects TRBV30 to TRBJ1-1, with 8 bases lining up with TRBD1. CDR3 length equals 13 residues. J lost 3 bases, V lost 5 bases, and 5 bases had no gene match. CDR1 and CDR2 (germline): GTSNPN, SVGIG (reference sequence). The DNA for the CDR3 is TGTGCCTGGGCGTCACAGGGGGACACTGAAGCTTTCTTT. It encodes CAWASQGDTEAFF.

V usage is TRBV27 and J usage is TRBJ2-7; D possibly corresponds to TRBD2 (5 bases). Trimming removed 8 bases at V and 3 bases at J, with 14 bases between. The CDR3 consists of 13 residues. Germline CDR1 MNHEY, CDR2 SMNVEV (reference sequence). In nucleotides, the CDR3 is TGTGCCAGCCGGGATACCCTAGGCTACGAGCAGTACTTC. This translates into CASRDTLGYEQYF.

The gene calls are TRBV18 and TRBJ1-1; D ambiguous. CDR1 and CDR2 (germline): KGHSH, LQKENI. The V gene lost 6 bases and the J gene lost 2 bases, with 16 bases spanning the gap. The CDR3 covers 15 residues. The CDR3 spells CASSREGPGNTEAFF. CDR3 DNA sequence: TGTGCCAGCTCCCGAGAGGGTCCGGGAAACACTGAAGCTTTCTTT. Full variable domain (outside the CDR3, taken from reference TRBV18 and TRBJ1-1): NAGVMQNPRHLVRRRGQEARLRCSPMKGHSHVYWYRQLPEEGLKFMVYLQKENIIDESGMPKERFSAEFPKEGPSILRIQQVVRGDSAAYFCASSREGPGNTEAFFGQGTRLTVV.

The J gene is TRBJ1-5, the V gene TRBV6-5, with D maybe TRBD1 (5 bases). Germline assignment: CDR1 MNHEY and CDR2 SVGAGI. V lost 2 bases and J 1 base, leaving 12 bases between the germline ends. The CDR3 totals 16 residues. The CDR3 region is CASSYGAQGSNQPQHF. DNA of the CDR3: TGTGCCAGCAGTTACGGGGCCCAGGGAAGCAATCAGCCCCAGCATTTT.

The V and J genes are TRBV6-6 and TRBJ1-3, with D perhaps TRBD1 (5 bases). V lost 6 bases to trimming and J lost 2 bases, with 14 bases between them. Germline V lookup: CDR1 MNHNY, CDR2 SVGAGI (reference sequence). CDR3 length: 15 amino acids. The CDR3 sequence is CASRSGRGAGNTIYF. CDR3 DNA sequence: TGTGCCAGCAGGTCCGGACGGGGGGCTGGAAACACCATATATTTT.

The CDR3 bases are TGTGCCAGCAGTGTTGGCAGGGGTTTCTACGAGCAGTACTTC. Residues: CASSVGRGFYEQYF. The chain recombines TRBV6-1 with TRBJ2-7; tentatively, D is TRBD1 (6 bases). CDR1 is MNHNS and CDR2 is SASEGT in the germline V gene. The CDR3 extends over 14 amino acids. V shed 4 bases and J shed 3 bases, with 13 bases lying between them.

The chain joins TRBV29-1 to TRBJ2-2; D is perhaps TRBD1 (5 bases). V was pared by 3 bases and J by 2 bases, with 7 bases between. The CDR3 contains 13 residues. Germline V lookup: CDR1 SQVTM, CDR2 ANQGSEA. CDR3 in amino acids: CSVEWTNTGELFF. The CDR3 bases are TGCAGCGTTGAGTGGACAAACACCGGGGAGCTGTTTTTT.

The chain is built from TRBV6-6 and TRBJ2-7, with 7 bases lining up with TRBD1. The CDR3 runs 13 residues. Germline lookup yields CDR1 MNHNY and CDR2 SVGAGI (reference sequence). V was clipped by 6 bases and J by 4 bases; unmatched bases: 6. CDR3 amino acids: CASSRQGTYEQYF. CDR3 bases: TGTGCCAGCAGCCGACAGGGAACGTACGAGCAGTACTTC.

The chain carries TRBV28 and TRBJ2-7, with TRBD2 matching 10 bases. The CDR3 spans 14 residues. Germline V gene data show CDR1 as MDHEN and CDR2 as SYDVKM. J lost 3 bases, V lost 4 bases, and 3 bases had no gene match. The CDR3 nucleotides read TGTGCCAGCAGTTCCCGGACTAGCGGCTACGAGCAGTACTTC. It yields the protein CASSSRTSGYEQYF.

J is TRBJ1-2 and V is TRBV28, with D unresolved. CDR1 and CDR2 from the germline V gene are MDHEN and SYDVKM. V gave up 5 bases and J gave up 3 bases, with 16 bases separating them. CDR3 length: 15 amino acids. The CDR3 nucleotides are TGTGCCAGCAGTCCTGGACTCCCGGCGTACTATGGCTACACCTTC. As protein: CASSPGLPAYYGYTF.